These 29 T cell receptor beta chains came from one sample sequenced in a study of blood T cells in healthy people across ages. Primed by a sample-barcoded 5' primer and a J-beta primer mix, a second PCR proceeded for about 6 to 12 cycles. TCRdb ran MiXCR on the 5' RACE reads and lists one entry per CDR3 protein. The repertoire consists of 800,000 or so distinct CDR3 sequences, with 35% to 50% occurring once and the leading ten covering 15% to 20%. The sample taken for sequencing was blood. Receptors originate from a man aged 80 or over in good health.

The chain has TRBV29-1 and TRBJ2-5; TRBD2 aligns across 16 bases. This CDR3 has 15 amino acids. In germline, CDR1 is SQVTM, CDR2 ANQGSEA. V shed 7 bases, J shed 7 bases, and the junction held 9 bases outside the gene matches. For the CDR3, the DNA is TGCAGCGCCTCGGGACTAGCGGGGGGGACTGGGACCCAGTACTTC. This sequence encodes CSASGLAGGTGTQYF.

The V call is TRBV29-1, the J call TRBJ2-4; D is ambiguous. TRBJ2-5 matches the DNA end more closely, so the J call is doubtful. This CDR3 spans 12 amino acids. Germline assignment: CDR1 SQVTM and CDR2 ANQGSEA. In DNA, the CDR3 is TGCAGCGTTGTGGGAAGATGGGAGACCCAGTACTTC. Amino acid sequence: CSVVGRWETQYF.

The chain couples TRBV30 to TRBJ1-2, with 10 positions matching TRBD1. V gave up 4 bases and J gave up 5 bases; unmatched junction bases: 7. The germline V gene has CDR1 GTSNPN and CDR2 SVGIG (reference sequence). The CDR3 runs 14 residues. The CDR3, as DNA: TGTGCCTGGAAAAGACAGGGGGCGTTTTATGGCTACACCTTC. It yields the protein CAWKRQGAFYGYTF.

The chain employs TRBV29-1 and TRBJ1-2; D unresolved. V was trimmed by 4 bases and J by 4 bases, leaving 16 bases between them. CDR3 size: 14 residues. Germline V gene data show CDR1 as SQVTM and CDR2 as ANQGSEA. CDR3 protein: CSVVPLTRTYGYTF. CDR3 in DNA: TGCAGCGTTGTGCCCCTCACCAGGACCTATGGCTACACCTTC. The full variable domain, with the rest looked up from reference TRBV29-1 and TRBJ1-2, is SAVISQKPSRDICQRGTSLTIQCQVDSQVTMMFWYRQQPGQSLTLIATANQGSEATYESGFVIDKFPISRPNLTFSTLTVSNMSPEDSSIYLCSVVPLTRTYGYTFGSGTRLTVV.

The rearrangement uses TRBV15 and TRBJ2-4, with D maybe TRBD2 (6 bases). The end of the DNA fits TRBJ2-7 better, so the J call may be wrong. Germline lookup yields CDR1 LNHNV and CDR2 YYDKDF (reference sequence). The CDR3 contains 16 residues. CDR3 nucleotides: TGTGCCACCAGCAGAGATCTGGGAGGAAGTGCCTACGAGCAGTACTTC. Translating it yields CATSRDLGGSAYEQYF.

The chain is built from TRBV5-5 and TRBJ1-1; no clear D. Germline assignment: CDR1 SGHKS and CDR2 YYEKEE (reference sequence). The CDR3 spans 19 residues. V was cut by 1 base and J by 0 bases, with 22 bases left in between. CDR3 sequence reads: CASSLILRRAATLNTEAFF. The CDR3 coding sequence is TGTGCCAGCAGCTTGATTTTACGTCGGGCAGCAACTCTGAACACTGAAGCTTTCTTT.

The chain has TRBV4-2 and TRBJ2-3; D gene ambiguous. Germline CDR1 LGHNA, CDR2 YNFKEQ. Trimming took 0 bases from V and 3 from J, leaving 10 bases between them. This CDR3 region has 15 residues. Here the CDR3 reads CASSQDRAETDTQYF. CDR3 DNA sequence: TGTGCCAGCAGCCAAGATCGGGCTGAAACAGATACGCAGTATTTT.

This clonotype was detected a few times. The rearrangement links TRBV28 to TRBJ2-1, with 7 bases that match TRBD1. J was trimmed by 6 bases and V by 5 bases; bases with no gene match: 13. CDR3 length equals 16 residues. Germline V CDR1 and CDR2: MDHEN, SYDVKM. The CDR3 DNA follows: TGTGCCAGCAGTCCCCTCCGGAACAGGGGCCTCAATGAGCAGTTCTTC. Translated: CASSPLRNRGLNEQFF.

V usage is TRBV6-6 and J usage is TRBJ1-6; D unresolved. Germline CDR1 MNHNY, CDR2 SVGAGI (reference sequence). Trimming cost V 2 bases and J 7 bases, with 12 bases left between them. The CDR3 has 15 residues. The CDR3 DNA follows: TGTGCCAGCAGTTACACCGGACTTAGGAATTCACCCCTCCACTTT. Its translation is CASSYTGLRNSPLHF.

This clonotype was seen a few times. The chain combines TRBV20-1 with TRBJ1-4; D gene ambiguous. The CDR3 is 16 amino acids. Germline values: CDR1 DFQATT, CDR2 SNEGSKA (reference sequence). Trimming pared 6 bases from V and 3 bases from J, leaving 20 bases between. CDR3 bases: TGCAGTGCCAACCCCCCCTCGTGGGTTTCTAATGAAAAACTGTTTTTT. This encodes CSANPPSWVSNEKLFF.

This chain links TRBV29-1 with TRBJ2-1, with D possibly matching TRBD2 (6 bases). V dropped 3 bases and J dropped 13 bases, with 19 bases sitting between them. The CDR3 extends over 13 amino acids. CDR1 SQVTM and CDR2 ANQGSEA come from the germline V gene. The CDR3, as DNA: TGCAGCGTTGACGGGGTACCGGGAGAGACCCAGTTCTTC. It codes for CSVDGVPGETQFF.

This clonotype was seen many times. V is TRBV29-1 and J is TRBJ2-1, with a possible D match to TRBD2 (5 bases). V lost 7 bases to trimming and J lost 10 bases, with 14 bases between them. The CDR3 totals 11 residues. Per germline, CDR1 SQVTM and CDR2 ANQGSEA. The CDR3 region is CSGETAREQFF. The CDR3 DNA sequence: TGCAGCGGGGAGACGGCACGGGAGCAGTTCTTC.

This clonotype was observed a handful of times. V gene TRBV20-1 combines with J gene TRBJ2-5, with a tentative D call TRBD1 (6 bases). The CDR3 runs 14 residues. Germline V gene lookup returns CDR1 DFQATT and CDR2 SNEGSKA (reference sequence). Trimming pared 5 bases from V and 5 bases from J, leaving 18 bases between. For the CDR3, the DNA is TGCAGTGCTTTACAGGGTCCCGTTGGGGAGACCCAGTACTTC. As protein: CSALQGPVGETQYF.

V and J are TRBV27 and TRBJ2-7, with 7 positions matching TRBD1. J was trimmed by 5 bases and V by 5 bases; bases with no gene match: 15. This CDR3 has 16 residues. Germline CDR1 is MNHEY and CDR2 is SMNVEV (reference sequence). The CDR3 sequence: CASSPLGQTLLHEQYF. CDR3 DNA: TGTGCCAGCAGTCCCCTGGGACAGACCTTGCTCCACGAGCAGTACTTC.

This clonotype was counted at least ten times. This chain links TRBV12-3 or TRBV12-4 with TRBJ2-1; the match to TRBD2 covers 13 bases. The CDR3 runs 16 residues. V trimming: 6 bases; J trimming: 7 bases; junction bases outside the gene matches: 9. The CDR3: CASSPGLAGVNNEQFF. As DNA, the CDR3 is TGTGCCAGCAGCCCTGGACTAGCGGGAGTTAATAATGAGCAGTTCTTC.

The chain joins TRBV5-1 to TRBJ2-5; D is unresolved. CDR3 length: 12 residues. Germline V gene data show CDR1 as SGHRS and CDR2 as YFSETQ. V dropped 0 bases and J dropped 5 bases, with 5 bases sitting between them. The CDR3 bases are TGCGCCAGCAGCTTGGTTTTCGAGACCCAGTACTTC. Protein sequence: CASSLVFETQYF. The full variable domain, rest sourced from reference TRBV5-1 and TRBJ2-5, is KAGVTQTPRYLIKTRGQQVTLSCSPISGHRSVSWYQQTPGQGLQFLFEYFSETQRNKGNFPGRFSGRQFSNSRSEMNVSTLELGDSALYLCASSLVFETQYFGPGTRLLVL.

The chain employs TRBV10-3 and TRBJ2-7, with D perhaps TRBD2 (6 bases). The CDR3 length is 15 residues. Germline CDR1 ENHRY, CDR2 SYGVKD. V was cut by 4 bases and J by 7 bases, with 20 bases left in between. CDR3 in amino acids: CAISVARDSVSEQYF. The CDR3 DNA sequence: TGTGCCATCAGTGTTGCACGGGACTCCGTGAGTGAGCAGTACTTC.

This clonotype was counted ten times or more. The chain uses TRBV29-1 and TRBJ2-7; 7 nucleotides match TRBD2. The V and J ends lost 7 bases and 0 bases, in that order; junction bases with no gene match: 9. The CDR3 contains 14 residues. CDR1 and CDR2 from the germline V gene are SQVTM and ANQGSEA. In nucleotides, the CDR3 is TGCAGCGCAAGTAGCGGGTTCCGCTCCTACGAGCAGTACTTC. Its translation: CSASSGFRSYEQYF.

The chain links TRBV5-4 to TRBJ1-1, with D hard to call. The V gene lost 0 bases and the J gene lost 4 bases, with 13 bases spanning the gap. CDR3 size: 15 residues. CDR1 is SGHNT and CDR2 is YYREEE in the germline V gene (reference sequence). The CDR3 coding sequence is TGTGCCAGCAGCTTGGATCCACGGAGGAGCACTGAAGCTTTCTTT. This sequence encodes CASSLDPRRSTEAFF. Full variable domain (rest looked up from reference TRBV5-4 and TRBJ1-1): ETGVTQSPTHLIKTRGQQVTLRCSSQSGHNTVSWYQQALGQGPQFIFQYYREEENGRGNFPPRFSGLQFPNYSSELNVNALELDDSALYLCASSLDPRRSTEAFFGQGTRLTVV.

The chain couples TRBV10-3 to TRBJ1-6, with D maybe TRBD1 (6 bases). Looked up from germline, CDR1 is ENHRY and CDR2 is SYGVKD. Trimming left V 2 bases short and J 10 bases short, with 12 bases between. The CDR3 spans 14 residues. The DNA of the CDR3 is TGTGCCATCAGTGAGCTCAGGGGAGAGTCACCCCTCCACTTT. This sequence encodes CAISELRGESPLHF.

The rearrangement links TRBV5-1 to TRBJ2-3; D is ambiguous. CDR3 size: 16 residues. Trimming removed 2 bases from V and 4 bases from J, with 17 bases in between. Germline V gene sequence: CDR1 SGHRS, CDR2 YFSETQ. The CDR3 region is CASSFGTLNHADTQYF. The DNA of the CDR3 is TGCGCCAGCAGCTTTGGTACACTCAACCACGCAGATACGCAGTATTTT.

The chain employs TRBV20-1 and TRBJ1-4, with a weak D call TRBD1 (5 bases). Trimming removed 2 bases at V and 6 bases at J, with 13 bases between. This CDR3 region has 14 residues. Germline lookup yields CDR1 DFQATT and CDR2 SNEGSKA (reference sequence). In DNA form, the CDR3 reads TGCAGTGCTAGATGGACAAGGGGCCATGAAAAACTGTTTTTT. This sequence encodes CSARWTRGHEKLFF.

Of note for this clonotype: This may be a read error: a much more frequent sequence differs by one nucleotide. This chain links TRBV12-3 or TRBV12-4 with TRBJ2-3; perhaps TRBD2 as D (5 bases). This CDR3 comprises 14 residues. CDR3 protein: CASSLVSGTDTQCF. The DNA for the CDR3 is TGTGCCAGCAGTTTAGTAAGCGGCACAGATACGCAGTGTTTT.

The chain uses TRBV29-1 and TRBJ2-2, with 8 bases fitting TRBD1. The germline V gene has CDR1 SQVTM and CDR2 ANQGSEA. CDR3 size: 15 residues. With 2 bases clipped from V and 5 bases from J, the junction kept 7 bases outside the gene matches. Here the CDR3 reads CSVERTGRGTGELFF. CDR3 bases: TGCAGCGTTGAAAGGACAGGGAGAGGTACCGGGGAGCTGTTTTTT.

The CDR3 loop is CASSDPDYQNTGELFF. The CDR3 DNA reads TGTGCCAGCAGCGACCCGGACTACCAGAACACCGGGGAGCTGTTTTTT. The chain recombines TRBV6-6 with TRBJ2-2, with D perhaps matching TRBD2 (6 bases). Germline V gene sequence: CDR1 MNHNY, CDR2 SVGAGI (reference sequence). Trimming left V 6 bases short and J 1 base short, with 15 bases between. This CDR3 has 16 residues.

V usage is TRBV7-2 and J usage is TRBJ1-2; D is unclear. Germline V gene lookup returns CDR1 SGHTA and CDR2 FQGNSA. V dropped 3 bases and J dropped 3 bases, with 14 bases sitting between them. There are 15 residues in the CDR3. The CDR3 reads CASSFPMGEDYGYTF. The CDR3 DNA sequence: TGTGCCAGCAGCTTCCCGATGGGCGAAGACTATGGCTACACCTTC.

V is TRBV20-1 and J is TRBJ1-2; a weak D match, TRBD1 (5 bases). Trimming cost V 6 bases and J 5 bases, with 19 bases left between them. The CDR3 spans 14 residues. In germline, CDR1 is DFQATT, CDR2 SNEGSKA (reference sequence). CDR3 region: CSAMIEQGRYGYTF. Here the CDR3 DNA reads TGCAGTGCCATGATCGAGCAGGGTAGATATGGCTACACCTTC.

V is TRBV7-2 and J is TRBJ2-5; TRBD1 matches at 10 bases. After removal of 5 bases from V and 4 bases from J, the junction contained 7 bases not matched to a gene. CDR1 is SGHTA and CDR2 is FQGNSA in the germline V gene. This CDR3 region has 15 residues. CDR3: CASSSPTGGLETQYF. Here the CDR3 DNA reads TGTGCCAGCAGCAGCCCGACAGGGGGCTTAGAGACCCAGTACTTC.

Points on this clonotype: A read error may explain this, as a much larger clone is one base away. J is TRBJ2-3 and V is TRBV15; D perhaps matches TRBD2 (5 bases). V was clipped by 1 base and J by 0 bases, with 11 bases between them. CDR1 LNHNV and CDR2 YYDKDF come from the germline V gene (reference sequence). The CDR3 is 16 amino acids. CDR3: CATSRGRAASTDTQYF. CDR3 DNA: TGTGCCACCAGCAGAGGTCGAGCGGCTAGCACAGATACGCAGTATTTT.